This T cell receptor (beta chain) stems from a study of cytomegalovirus exposure and HLA in healthy donors. The CDR3 is made up of 13 amino acids. Germline CDR1 SGHTA, CDR2 FQGTGA. V gave up 3 bases and J gave up 3 bases; unmatched junction bases: 0. 13 Jbeta primers and 60 Vbeta primers were used for the PCR. Assay used: immunoSEQ multiplex PCR; TCRdb lists only in-frame clones, some missing. The sample holds roughly 93,000 clones, around 72% seen once. This clonotype was sampled from a male donor in good health and CMV-seronegative. The sequencing sample was made of PBMCs. V usage is TRBV7-3 and J usage is TRBJ1-2; 8 bases are shared with TRBD1. The CDR3 is CASSLDRDYGYTF. The CDR3 region has the DNA TGTGCCAGCAGCTTGGACAGGGACTATGGCTACACCTTC.